Listed here are 8 T cell receptor beta chains from one sample, sequenced in a study of blood T cell repertoires in COVID-19 (dated by TCRdb to about 2020). Library prep was done by the immunoSEQ multiplex PCR assay. The immuneACCESS repertoire file appears here via TCRdb, limited to in-frame rearrangements. These files lack a portion of the clones; in checked studies, under half of the deficit traces to unresolved V genes, and the cause of the others is not known. This sample lists nearly 110,000 clones; approximately 84% were detected once. The top ten clones comprise less than 5% of the sample. The sequenced sample was peripheral blood. These receptors all stem from a human donor in a cohort sampled during active COVID-19.

CDR3 residues: CASRPGEGTNYGYTF. The DNA of the CDR3 is TGTGCCAGCCGGCCAGGTGAAGGCACTAACTATGGCTACACCTTC. This chain connects TRBV6-5 to TRBJ1-2; D is undetermined. CDR3 size: 15 residues. Germline V gene lookup returns CDR1 MNHEY and CDR2 SVGAGI. Trimming cost V 8 bases and J 0 bases, with 16 bases left between them.

The chain links TRBV7-2 to TRBJ2-1; possible D gene TRBD2, 5 bases. This CDR3 is built from 16 residues. Trimming removed 1 base from V and 4 bases from J, with 14 bases in between. The germline CDR1 and CDR2 sequences are SGHTA and FQGNSA. This CDR3 reads CASSLEALAGYNEQFF. The CDR3 nucleotides are TGTGCCAGCAGCTTAGAGGCTCTAGCCGGATACAATGAGCAGTTCTTC.

Concerning this clone itself: The sample holds other DNA sequences that translate to the same CDR3. The DNA of the CDR3 is TGTGCCAGCAGTTATGGGCAGGGGGGAACTGAAGCTTTCTTT. Translating it yields CASSYGQGGTEAFF. The chain has TRBV6-5 and TRBJ1-1, with 7 positions matching TRBD1. In germline, CDR1 is MNHEY, CDR2 SVGAGI. V gave up 3 bases and J gave up 5 bases; unmatched junction bases: 6. The CDR3 is 14 residues long.

The J gene is TRBJ1-1, the V gene TRBV7-2; D might be TRBD1 (5 bases). Germline CDR1 SGHTA, CDR2 FQGNSA. The V and J ends lost 5 bases and 0 bases respectively, with 7 bases between them. This CDR3 comprises 13 residues. The CDR3, as DNA: TGTGCCAGCAGCGGGGCGGTGAACACTGAAGCTTTCTTT. It codes for CASSGAVNTEAFF.

The rearrangement joins TRBV3-1 (or the pseudogene TRBV3-2) to TRBJ1-2; TRBD1 matches at 8 bases. V shed 5 bases and J 3 bases; nucleotides not matched to a gene: 5. This CDR3 is built from 14 residues. Germline CDR1 and CDR2: LGHDT and YNNKEL (reference sequence). The CDR3 is CASSFRGLDYGYTF. As DNA, the CDR3 is TGTGCCAGCAGCTTCAGGGGGCTCGACTATGGCTACACCTTC.

The chain joins TRBV2 to TRBJ2-5; 13 bases agree with TRBD2. The CDR3 covers 19 residues. The germline CDR1 and CDR2 sequences are SNHLY and FYNNEI. With V trimmed by 1 base and J by 4 bases, 12 bases remained unmatched. Here the CDR3 reads CASSEGLAGGLLGRETQYF. The CDR3 DNA follows: TGTGCCAGCAGTGAAGGACTAGCGGGAGGCCTACTGGGTCGAGAGACCCAGTACTTC.

The chain couples TRBV9 to TRBJ2-4; D may be TRBD2 (6 bases). Germline CDR1 is SGDLS and CDR2 is YYNGEE. The V and J ends lost 4 bases and 8 bases respectively, with 13 bases between them. The CDR3 length is 13 residues. CDR3 sequence (DNA): TGTGCCAGCAGCCTCTCATGGGAGGACATTCAGTACTTC. As protein: CASSLSWEDIQYF.

V gene TRBV6-2 or TRBV6-3 combines with J gene TRBJ2-7, with D perhaps TRBD2 (5 bases). The closer fit of TRBJ2-5 to the DNA end suggests the J call may be wrong. Germline CDR1 MNHEY, CDR2 SVGEGT. There are 16 residues in the CDR3. As DNA, the CDR3 is TGTGCCAGCAGTTACCAATCGGGGAAAGTGCAAGAGACCCAGTACTTC. This encodes CASSYQSGKVQETQYF.